A selection of T cell receptor beta chains follows, all from one sample in a study of T-cell reconstitution after alpha-beta-depleted transplantation in children. In TCRdb, the PCR reads were re-called with MiXCR into one record per CDR3 protein. The data show 600,000 to 700,000 distinct CDR3 sequences, 16% seen once. The sample in question was PBMCs from the stem cell graft donor, obtained from the stem cell graft. All receptors come from a human donor who donated a stem cell graft to a child with acute myeloid leukemia. The CDR3 runs from the conserved cysteine through the conserved F or W. D genes are given only for firm matches. Clone size appears in some rows only: once, few, many, or a class for an expanded clone.

TRBD2 many TRBJ2-1 TRBV12-3/TRBV12-4 15 TGTGCCAGCAGCTCGACTAGCGGGGGGCGGGGTGAGCAGTTCTTC CASSSTSGGRGEQFF
NA many TRBJ2-7 TRBV6-1 15 TGTGCCAGCAGTATAGAGGGCAGGGTGGGCTACGAGCAGTACTTC CASSIEGRVGYEQYF
NA few TRBJ2-2 TRBV20-1 15 TGCAGTGCTAGAATGCCGGGGGGCGGAACCGGGGAGCTGTTTTTT CSARMPGGGTGELFF
TRBD2 many TRBJ2-5 TRBV29-1 15 TGCACCACGGGTCGCCCGGGACTATATAAAGAGACCCAGTACTTC CTTGRPGLYKETQYF
TRBD2 once TRBJ2-6 TRBV3-1 19 TGTACCAGCAGCCCCTCGGGACTAGCCCATAACTCTGGGGCCAACGTCCTGACTTTC CTSSPSGLAHNSGANVLTF
NA many TRBJ2-2 TRBV6-5 11 TGTGCCAGCCAAGGGGTCGGGGAGCTGTTTTTT CASQGVGELFF
NA few TRBJ1-1 TRBV9 13 TGTGCCAGCAGCGAAGCGGGAGGGGCTGAAGCTTTCTTT CASSEAGGAEAFF
TRBD2 NA TRBJ2-7 TRBV20-1 19 TGCAGTGCTAGATTGGGGAGGGGTTTGACTCTACAGGACCTCTACGAGCAGTACTTC CSARLGRGLTLQDLYEQYF
TRBD2 many TRBJ2-1 TRBV7-9 16 TGTGCCAGCAGCGGACTAGCGGGGCGATCCTACGTGGAGCAGTTCTTC CASSGLAGRSYVEQFF
NA NA TRBJ2-1 TRBV6-1 15 TGTGCCAGCTCCCTAACAGGGGAGGGTATCGATGAGCAGTTCTTC CASSLTGEGIDEQFF
TRBD1 many TRBJ2-1 TRBV12-3/TRBV12-4 15 TGTGCCAGCAGTCCGAGTACAGGGGGCCTTGATGAGCAGTTCTTC CASSPSTGGLDEQFF
TRBD1 NA TRBJ2-6 TRBV9 16 TGTGCCAGCAGCTGGGGGACAGGGTCTGCGGCCAACGTCCTGACTTTC CASSWGTGSAANVLTF
TRBD2 many TRBJ2-1 TRBV5-1 16 TGCGCCAGCAGCTTGGCGGGGGGAGTTTCCTACAATGAGCAGTTCTTC CASSLAGGVSYNEQFF
NA NA TRBJ2-7 TRBV27 13 TGTGCCAGCAGAGCCAGGGACGCCTACGAGCAGTACTTC CASRARDAYEQYF
TRBD1 NA TRBJ2-5 TRBV4-3 17 TGCGCCAGCAGCCAAGCTTTCGGGACAGGGGGGCAAGAGACCCAGTACTTC CASSQAFGTGGQETQYF
NA NA TRBJ2-1 TRBV7-9 15 TGTGCCAGCAGCTCACGATCTCGCTCCTACAATGAGCGGTTCTTC CASSSRSRSYNERFF
NA NA TRBJ1-2 TRBV6-1 14 TGTGCCAGCAGTGAATCTTACACCCGCTATGGCTACACCTTC CASSESYTRYGYTF
TRBD1 NA TRBJ2-4 TRBV15 18 TGTGCCACCAGCAGAGCTATGGTCGGCAGGGGGGCCAAAAACATTCAGTACTTC CATSRAMVGRGAKNIQYF
TRBD1 many TRBJ1-1 TRBV20-1 11 TGCAGTGCTAAACAGGGGACTGAAGCTTTCTTT CSAKQGTEAFF
NA few TRBJ2-5 TRBV4-3 17 TGCGCCAGCAGCCAAGGGGGTTGGGCCAGACCCCAAGAGACCCAGTACTTC CASSQGGWARPQETQYF